Listed below are T cell receptor beta chains from one sample, sequenced in a study of early T cells in non-severe SARS-CoV-2 infection. TCRdb processed the 5' RACE reads anew with MiXCR; each CDR3 protein has one entry. The table includes tens of thousands of distinct CDR3 sequences, 15% to 19% detected once. The sample consisted of whole blood. Receptors were obtained from an adult who was a healthcare worker with PCR-confirmed SARS-CoV-2 infection or an uninfected control (not recorded which). CDR3s include the opening cysteine and the closing phenylalanine or tryptophan. The D gene is left open where the match is weak. Where a row states a size, it is once, few, many or the class of an expanded clone; other rows omit it.

-	TRBV12-3/TRBV12-4	TRBJ2-1	13	TRBD2	TGTGCCAGCAGTTTATCCCTAGCGGGAGATGGATTCTTC	CASSLSLAGDGFF
-	TRBV7-8	TRBJ1-1	14	-	TGTGCCAGCAGCTTAAGGGGTATGAACACTGAAGCTTTCTTT	CASSLRGMNTEAFF
few	TRBV7-2	TRBJ2-7	18	TRBD2	TGTGCCAGCAGCCTGCGACTAGCGGGAGTCATAAGCTCCTACGAGCAGTACTTC	CASSLRLAGVISSYEQYF
few	TRBV14	TRBJ2-1	15	-	TGTGCCAGCAGCCATCTAGCCAGATCCTACAATGAGCAGTTCTTC	CASSHLARSYNEQFF
few	TRBV7-6	TRBJ2-1	14	-	TGTGCCAGCAGCTTATCCCGAGGGGGCAATGAGCAGTTCTTC	CASSLSRGGNEQFF
-	TRBV2	TRBJ2-1	15	TRBD2	TGTGCCAGCAGGTACCTAGCGGGGGTGAACAATGAGCAGTTCTTC	CASRYLAGVNNEQFF
-	TRBV29-1	TRBJ1-4	13	-	TGCAGCGTTGACGGGGGAGGCGGTGAAAAACTGTTTTTT	CSVDGGGGEKLFF
few	TRBV5-5	TRBJ2-1	15	TRBD2	TGTGCCAGCAGCTGGATGACTAGCGGGAACAATGAGCAGTTCTTC	CASSWMTSGNNEQFF
-	TRBV29-1	TRBJ1-2	15	-	TGCAGCGTTGAAGATCCCAGTCGAGCTAACTATGGCTACACCTTC	CSVEDPSRANYGYTF
-	TRBV12-5	TRBJ2-5	14	-	TGTGCTAGTGCCCCGGACATGTACCAAGAGACCCAGTACTTC	CASAPDMYQETQYF
-	TRBV4-1	TRBJ2-4	17	TRBD2	TGCGCCAGCAGCCAAGCCCGGGGCGGGGGGGCCAAAAACATTCAGTACTTC	CASSQARGGGAKNIQYF
few	TRBV10-1	TRBJ2-3	14	-	TGCGCCAGCAGTGAAGAGTGGGGGGAGGATACGCAGTATTTT	CASSEEWGEDTQYF
few	TRBV9	TRBJ2-5	14	-	TGTGCCAGCAGCGTAGAAGCCAGCGGAGAGACCCAGTACTTC	CASSVEASGETQYF
few	TRBV20-1	TRBJ1-1	13	-	TGCAGTGCAGAGGGGGGAGGGAACACTGAAGCTTTCTTT	CSAEGGGNTEAFF
many	TRBV3-1	TRBJ1-6	15	-	TGTGCCAGCAGCCAAGAGGGGTGGGGCAATTCACCCCTCCACTTT	CASSQEGWGNSPLHF
many	TRBV6-6	TRBJ2-1	14	-	TGTGCCAGCAGTTACTCGAGTGTTTACAATGAGCAGTTCTTC	CASSYSSVYNEQFF
-	TRBV29-1	TRBJ2-3	12	-	TGCAGCGCTGGAGGAGTGAGAGATACGCAGTATTTT	CSAGGVRDTQYF
few	TRBV30	TRBJ2-7	13	-	TGTGCCTGGAGCGCCTCCCAATGGGGGGAGCAGTACTTC	CAWSASQWGEQYF
many	TRBV7-2	TRBJ2-1	15	-	TGTGCCAGCAGCTTAGTTGTAGGGTCCTACAATGAGCAGTTCTTC	CASSLVVGSYNEQFF
few	TRBV6-5	TRBJ2-7	14	TRBD1	TGTGCCAGCAGTTGGGCCGGGACAGGCTACGAGCAGTACTTC	CASSWAGTGYEQYF
-	TRBV11-3	TRBJ1-2	14	-	TGTGCCAGCAGCTTAGGGGAGGACCACTATGGCTACACCTTC	CASSLGEDHYGYTF
many	TRBV18	TRBJ1-1	14	-	TGTGCCAGCTCACCCTCAGGGACTAACACTGAAGCTTTCTTT	CASSPSGTNTEAFF
few	TRBV5-4	TRBJ2-2	15	-	TGTGCCAGCAGCTTGGGGCAGAAGAACACCGGGGAGCTGTTTTTT	CASSLGQKNTGELFF
few	TRBV24-1	TRBJ1-1	15	TRBD1	TGTGCCACCAGTGACCCGGACAGGGGGATCACTGAAGCTTTCTTT	CATSDPDRGITEAFF
-	TRBV28	TRBJ2-4	19	TRBD1	TGTGCCAGCAGTAATCCGGGACAGGGGGCAAGCCTAGCCAAAAACATTCAGTACTTC	CASSNPGQGASLAKNIQYF
-	TRBV20-1	TRBJ2-7	14	TRBD1	TGCAGTGCGGCAGACAGGGGTCGGTCCTACGAGCAGTACTTC	CSAADRGRSYEQYF
few	TRBV11-2	TRBJ2-3	13	-	TGTGCCAGCAGCGGATGGGGTACAGATACGCAGTATTTT	CASSGWGTDTQYF
-	TRBV7-2	TRBJ2-7	16	TRBD2	TGTGCCAGCAGCCCTGGGGTAGCGGGAGGCCAGGACGAGCAGTACTTC	CASSPGVAGGQDEQYF
many	TRBV6-2/TRBV6-3	TRBJ1-1	15	TRBD1	TGTGCCAGCAGTGAACGGACAGGGGTGAACACTGAAGCTTTCTTT	CASSERTGVNTEAFF
-	TRBV7-9	TRBJ2-5	12	-	TGTGCCAGCAGCTGGGTTCAAGAGACCCAGTACTTC	CASSWVQETQYF
many	TRBV6-2/TRBV6-3	TRBJ1-5	19	TRBD1	TGTGCCAGCAGTAAGGAGCATCGGACAGGGGCTTATAGCAATCAGCCCCAGCATTTT	CASSKEHRTGAYSNQPQHF
many	TRBV20-1	TRBJ2-3	16	TRBD2	TGCAGTGCAGAAGGGACTAGCGGGGGATCCACAGATACGCAGTATTTT	CSAEGTSGGSTDTQYF
-	TRBV6-1	TRBJ2-7	14	-	TGTGCCAGCAGTGAAGCAGGGGTAGGCTACGAGCAGTACTTC	CASSEAGVGYEQYF
-	TRBV5-1	TRBJ2-3	16	TRBD2	TGCGCCAGCAGCTTGGATCCTAGCGGGATAGGAGATACGCAGTATTTT	CASSLDPSGIGDTQYF
-	TRBV11-2	TRBJ2-7	14	-	TGTGCCAGCAGCTTAGATCTGACCTCCTACGAGCAGTACTTC	CASSLDLTSYEQYF
many	TRBV5-5	TRBJ1-6	13	TRBD1	TGTGCCAGCAGCTGGACAGGGGAGTCACCCCTCCACTTT	CASSWTGESPLHF
-	TRBV29-1	TRBJ2-1	13	-	TGCAGCGTTGAAGTCCCCTGGGGGAATGAGCAGTTCTTC	CSVEVPWGNEQFF
-	TRBV28	TRBJ1-2	14	TRBD1	TGTGCCATCTGTATACAGGGGGCTAGCTATGGCTACACCTTC	CAICIQGASYGYTF
-	TRBV5-1	TRBJ2-7	16	-	TGCGCCAGCAGCTTGGGGCTAGCGAGTACCCCCTACGAGCAGTACTTC	CASSLGLASTPYEQYF
-	TRBV6-5	TRBJ1-2	14	TRBD1	TGTGCCAGCAGATTGACAGGGGCCCCCTATGGCTACACCTTC	CASRLTGAPYGYTF
many	TRBV5-4	TRBJ2-7	13	-	TGTGCCAGCAGTAGCCAGGGTTACTACGAGCAGTACTTC	CASSSQGYYEQYF
few	TRBV30	TRBJ1-2	13	-	TGTGCCTGGAGTGTTATCTCCCTATCGGGCTACACCTTC	CAWSVISLSGYTF
many	TRBV11-2	TRBJ2-7	18	TRBD2	TGTGCCAGCAGCACGAGGACTAGCGGGGTTTTCGTATCCTACGAGCAGTACTTC	CASSTRTSGVFVSYEQYF
-	TRBV5-1	TRBJ2-3	15	-	TGCGCCAGCCGCCGGGCAGGAGTACACACAGATACGCAGTATTTT	CASRRAGVHTDTQYF
-	TRBV7-7	TRBJ2-3	14	-	TGTGCTAGCAGTGATGGGGGCCGTACAGATACGCAGTATTTT	CASSDGGRTDTQYF
few	TRBV29-1	TRBJ2-2	12	-	TGCAGCGTTGCCTGGGGGGTCGGGGAGCTGTTTTTT	CSVAWGVGELFF
-	TRBV7-6	TRBJ1-4	14	-	TGTGCCAGCAGCTTAGGAGGAACTAATGAAAAACTGTTTTTT	CASSLGGTNEKLFF
few	TRBV20-1	TRBJ1-2	10	-	TGCAGTCCCCCCTTGACCGGCTACACCTTC	CSPPLTGYTF
few	TRBV7-9	TRBJ1-1	11	-	TGTGCCAGCAGTACCGGACCTGAAGCTTTCTTT	CASSTGPEAFF
few	TRBV7-8	TRBJ1-2	16	-	TGTGCCAGCAGCTTGTACACAGGGAGGAAGAACTATGGCTACACCTTC	CASSLYTGRKNYGYTF
medium-sized	TRBV7-6	TRBJ2-5	15	TRBD1	TGTGCCAGCAGCTTAGGGACAGGGGGCCAAGAGACCCAGTACTTC	CASSLGTGGQETQYF
many	TRBV20-1	TRBJ2-2	15	-	TGCAGTGCTAGAGAGCCGGGGGCGCGTACCGGGGAGCTGTTTTTT	CSAREPGARTGELFF